These 30 T cell receptor beta chains came from one sample sequenced in a study of vaccination and CD4 T cells after COVID-19. Treatment noted: roughly 10-day PBMC culture with coronavirus spike peptide pools or control peptides (ViraFEST assay). Before the COVID-19 pandemic (2011-2018), CD4+ T cells were obtained from the unexposed donor. The assay that was used to sequence DNA from cultured CD4+ T cells was the Oncomine TCR Beta short-read assay. TCRdb reprocessed the PCR reads with MiXCR, giving one entry per CDR3 protein. Of around 2,700 distinct CDR3 sequences listed, 30% to 45% are singletons. The antigens of these receptors remain unknown. Sequences were obtained from CD4+ T cells from blood, cultured in vitro. These receptor sequences come from a human donor in good health.

The chain is built from TRBV2 and TRBJ2-7, with D maybe TRBD1 (6 bases). This CDR3 comprises 15 residues. Germline lookup yields CDR1 SNHLY and CDR2 FYNNEI. Trimming left V 3 bases short and J 1 base short, with 13 bases between. DNA of the CDR3: TGTGCCAGCAGTGATATAAGGACAGCTTCCTACGAGCAGTACTTC. Residues: CASSDIRTASYEQYF. Full variable domain (outside the CDR3, taken from reference TRBV2 and TRBJ2-7): EPEVTQTPSHQVTQMGQEVILRCVPISNHLYFYWYRQILGQKVEFLVSFYNNEISEKSEIFDDQFSVERPDGSNFTLKIRSTKLEDSAMYFCASSDIRTASYEQYFGPGTRLTVT.

This clonotype was seen only a few times. The chain has TRBV12-3 or TRBV12-4 and TRBJ1-2, with no clear D. V was shortened by 5 bases and J by 0 bases, with 7 bases between the two germline ends. This CDR3 has 13 amino acids. DNA for the CDR3: TGTGCCAGCAGTCCCCCGGCTAACTATGGCTACACCTTC. Amino acid sequence: CASSPPANYGYTF.

V usage is TRBV15 and J usage is TRBJ2-2; tentative D call: TRBD1 (5 bases). V dropped 8 bases and J dropped 0 bases, with 10 bases sitting between them. The CDR3 is 14 residues long. CDR1 is LNHNV and CDR2 is YYDKDF in the germline V gene (reference sequence). The CDR3 sequence: CATGADTNTGELFF. The CDR3 DNA follows: TGTGCCACCGGGGCAGACACGAACACCGGGGAGCTGTTTTTT.

This clonotype occurred a few times. The chain couples TRBV20-1 to TRBJ2-1; 7 bases are shared with TRBD2. The CDR3 sequence is 13 residues long. CDR1 is DFQATT and CDR2 is SNEGSKA in the germline V gene (reference sequence). V was clipped by 3 bases and J by 9 bases; unmatched bases: 8. This CDR3 is CSASGGWDGEQFF. The CDR3 DNA is TGCAGTGCTAGCGGGGGGTGGGACGGTGAGCAGTTCTTC.

This clonotype was observed a single time. The chain recombines TRBV5-4 with TRBJ2-2; 9 nucleotides line up with TRBD2. The J segment lost 7 bases and the V segment lost 4 bases, leaving 11 bases of the junction unmatched. CDR3 length: 16 residues. Germline V gene data show CDR1 as SGHNT and CDR2 as YYREEE (reference sequence). CDR3 in DNA: TGTGCCAGCAGCGGGGTTAGCGGGAGTCGTAACGGGGAGCTGTTTTTT. Translating it yields CASSGVSGSRNGELFF.

This clonotype appeared a few times. The chain has TRBV20-1 and TRBJ1-6, with unresolved D. V lost 5 bases and J lost 14, with 19 bases in between. Per the germline V gene, CDR1 is DFQATT and CDR2 is SNEGSKA (reference sequence). This CDR3 region has 13 residues. CDR3 residues: CSAVPPYVGALHF. The DNA of the CDR3 is TGCAGTGCTGTCCCCCCGTACGTCGGGGCCCTCCACTTT.

This clonotype turned up a few times. The CDR3 loop reads CASSQQGRTEAFF. For the CDR3, the DNA is TGTGCCAGCAGCCAACAGGGGCGCACTGAAGCTTTCTTT. J is TRBJ1-1 and V is TRBV12-3 or TRBV12-4; 7 bases fit TRBD1. The CDR3 extends over 13 amino acids. J gave up 4 bases and V 6 bases, and 5 bases lay outside the gene matches.

This clonotype was seen just once. The rearrangement links TRBV5-1 to TRBJ2-7; D unresolved. CDR1 is SGHRS and CDR2 is YFSETQ in the germline V gene. Trimming stripped 0 bases from V and 7 bases from J, with 5 bases between. This CDR3 contains 11 residues. The CDR3 DNA reads TGCGCCAGCAGCTTGGTCGGAGAGCAGTACTTC. Translating it yields CASSLVGEQYF.

This clonotype has more than one count but fewer than ten. The chain couples TRBV7-2 to TRBJ1-2; D ambiguous. Germline V gives CDR1 SGHTA, CDR2 FQGNSA. Trimming removed 4 bases from V and 1 base from J, with 16 bases in between. The CDR3 is made up of 16 amino acids. CDR3 amino acids: CASSSAYSSFNYGYTF. In nucleotides, the CDR3 is TGTGCCAGCAGCTCGGCTTACAGTTCGTTTAACTATGGCTACACCTTC. Using reference TRBV7-2 and TRBJ1-2 for the parts outside the CDR3, the full variable domain is GAGVSQSPSNKVTEKGKDVELRCDPISGHTALYWYRQSLGQGLEFLIYFQGNSAPDKSGLPSDRFSAERTGGSVSTLTIQRTQQEDSAVYLCASSSAYSSFNYGYTFGSGTRLTVV.

This sequence joins TRBV12-3 or TRBV12-4 and TRBJ2-5; D gene uncertain. V dropped 3 bases and J dropped 2 bases, with 4 bases sitting between them. This CDR3 spans 12 amino acids. CDR3 residues: CASSFRQETQYF. In DNA, the CDR3 is TGTGCCAGCAGTTTCAGACAAGAGACCCAGTACTTC.

The chain joins TRBV20-1 to TRBJ1-4; D unresolved. V was shortened by 2 bases and J by 4 bases, with 8 bases between the two germline ends. This CDR3 has 13 amino acids. The germline gives CDR1 DFQATT, CDR2 SNEGSKA (reference sequence). This chain's CDR3 is CSARQILNEKLFF. The CDR3 coding sequence is TGCAGTGCTAGACAGATCCTTAATGAAAAACTGTTTTTT.

This chain links TRBV7-2 with TRBJ2-7; D remains ambiguous. The J call could be wrong; TRBJ2-5 is a better fit for the DNA end. This CDR3 spans 13 amino acids. Germline V gives CDR1 SGHTA, CDR2 FQGNSA. The CDR3 here is CASSLLGLETQYF. CDR3 coding DNA: TGTGCCAGCAGCTTACTGGGGTTAGAGACCCAGTACTTC.

J is TRBJ1-5 and V is TRBV18; no clear D. The germline gives CDR1 KGHSH, CDR2 LQKENI. V lost 3 bases and J lost 0, with 12 bases in between. The CDR3 is 16 amino acids. CDR3 residues: CASSPSSESSNQPQHF. CDR3 DNA: TGTGCCAGCTCACCGAGTTCCGAGTCTAGCAATCAGCCCCAGCATTTT.

The chain recombines TRBV4-3 with TRBJ1-1; D is ambiguous. CDR3 length: 14 amino acids. CDR1 is LGHNA, CDR2 YSLEER, per germline. V was cut by 0 bases and J by 0 bases, with 5 bases left in between. This CDR3 reads CASSQEPMNTEAFF. CDR3 nucleotide sequence: TGCGCCAGCAGCCAAGAACCCATGAACACTGAAGCTTTCTTT.

This clonotype was observed a few times. J is TRBJ1-2 and V is TRBV6-1, with 11 positions matching TRBD1. Trimming at V came to 7 bases and at J to 6 bases, leaving 4 bases not matched to a gene. Germline CDR1 reads MNHNS; CDR2 reads SASEGT. The CDR3 runs 13 residues. Here the CDR3 DNA reads TGTGCCAGCACAGGACAGGGGGCAGATGGCTACACCTTC. Translated: CASTGQGADGYTF.

This clonotype was seen more than once but under ten times. The rearrangement joins TRBV7-3 to TRBJ2-3; unclear D gene. The V gene's germline CDR1 is SGHTA and CDR2 FQGTGA. This CDR3 has 13 residues. V was pared by 5 bases and J by 6 bases, with 12 bases between. The CDR3: CASSPSGMDTQYF. Written as DNA, the CDR3 is TGTGCCAGCAGCCCAAGTGGGATGGATACGCAGTATTTT.

This clonotype showed up just a few times. The chain couples TRBV12-2 to TRBJ1-2. TRBV12-2 is an annotated pseudogene. The CDR3 loop spans 13 amino acids. The CDR3 reads CASRLREGDGYTF. CDR3 DNA: TGTGCAAGTCGCTTAAGGGAGGGGGATGGCTACACCTTC.

In this sample, this clonotype turned up once. This chain joins TRBV2 and TRBJ2-2, with 10 bases aligning to TRBD2. There are 15 residues in the CDR3. V gave up 6 bases and J gave up 6 bases; unmatched junction bases: 7. Germline V gene lookup returns CDR1 SNHLY and CDR2 FYNNEI. DNA of the CDR3: TGTGCCAGCAGGAGGCTTAGCGGGAGGTCCGGGGAGCTGTTTTTT. Translating it yields CASRRLSGRSGELFF.

This clonotype was picked up a small number of times. V usage is TRBV18 and J usage is TRBJ1-2; TRBD1 might be the D (5 bases). Trimming removed 2 bases at V and 8 bases at J, with 15 bases between. Germline CDR1 KGHSH, CDR2 LQKENI. This CDR3 comprises 14 residues. The chain's CDR3 is CASSPAAGNEGYTF. Here the CDR3 DNA reads TGTGCCAGCTCACCAGCCGCAGGGAATGAAGGCTACACCTTC.

There are a few counts of this clonotype. The chain employs TRBV7-9 and TRBJ2-7, with TRBD1 matching 7 bases. The CDR3 spans 15 residues. CDR1 and CDR2 from the germline V gene are SEHNR and FQNEAQ (reference sequence). Trimming cost V 5 bases and J 1 base; bases outside gene matches: 8. This CDR3 is CASSSGQVLSYEQYF. In nucleotides, the CDR3 is TGTGCCAGCAGCAGCGGACAGGTCCTTTCCTACGAGCAGTACTTC.

This chain links TRBV29-1 with TRBJ2-3, with D possibly being TRBD1 or TRBD2 (5 bases each). V dropped 4 bases and J dropped 0 bases, with 8 bases sitting between them. Germline V gives CDR1 SQVTM, CDR2 ANQGSEA. This CDR3 is built from 13 residues. CDR3 loop: CSVVGVSTDTQYF. CDR3 nucleotides: TGCAGCGTTGTGGGGGTTAGCACAGATACGCAGTATTTT.

This chain connects TRBV20-1 to TRBJ2-5; 13 bases align to TRBD2. Trimming removed 5 bases from V and 5 bases from J; junction bases left unmatched: 8. The CDR3 loop spans 15 amino acids. Germline-derived CDR1 and CDR2 are DFQATT and SNEGSKA (reference sequence). CDR3 protein: CSAAPGLAGSETQYF. CDR3 bases: TGCAGTGCTGCCCCGGGACTAGCGGGAAGCGAGACCCAGTACTTC.

This clonotype came up a few times. The rearrangement joins TRBV28 to TRBJ1-1, with a tentative D call TRBD1 (5 bases). CDR1 and CDR2 (germline): MDHEN, SYDVKM. This CDR3 spans 15 amino acids. With 5 bases removed from V and 0 bases from J, the gap between germline ends came to 13 bases. The CDR3 loop is CASSLEQAVNTEAFF. The CDR3 DNA is TGTGCCAGCAGTCTGGAACAGGCGGTGAACACTGAAGCTTTCTTT.

The rearrangement joins TRBV7-2 to TRBJ2-4; D is unclear. V lost 1 base and J 9 bases, leaving 10 bases between the germline ends. The CDR3 consists of 13 residues. Germline V CDR1 and CDR2: SGHTA, FQGNSA. CDR3 protein: CASSLDHRAIQYF. The CDR3 nucleotides are TGTGCCAGCAGCTTAGATCACCGGGCCATTCAGTACTTC.

This sequence joins TRBV5-1 and TRBJ2-7, with 7 bases fitting TRBD1. The germline V gene encodes CDR1 SGHRS and CDR2 YFSETQ. CDR3 size: 15 residues. V dropped 0 bases and J dropped 1; count of bases not matched to a gene: 4. This CDR3 is CASSLVETGSYEQYF. For the CDR3, the DNA is TGCGCCAGCAGCTTGGTTGAGACAGGGTCCTACGAGCAGTACTTC.

The rearrangement uses TRBV30 and TRBJ2-1; 7 positions match TRBD2. CDR1 is GTSNPN and CDR2 is SVGIG in the germline V gene (reference sequence). V dropped 4 bases and J dropped 1; count of bases not matched to a gene: 7. The CDR3 has 15 amino acids. The CDR3 loop reads CAWTLADGSYNEQFF. The CDR3 nucleotides are TGTGCCTGGACCCTAGCGGATGGGTCCTACAATGAGCAGTTCTTC.

In this sample, this clonotype is medium-sized. The CDR3 sequence is CASSGRDQPQHF. The CDR3, as DNA: TGTGCCAGCAGTGGACGGGATCAGCCCCAGCATTTT. The rearrangement uses TRBV6-1 and TRBJ1-5; D remains unclear. The CDR3 consists of 12 residues. V lost 4 bases and J lost 5, with 6 bases in between. Germline V CDR1 and CDR2: MNHNS, SASEGT.

The chain recombines TRBV2 with TRBJ2-7, with 9 bases matching TRBD1. The J segment lost 3 bases and the V segment lost 0 bases, leaving 6 bases of the junction unmatched. Germline CDR1 and CDR2: SNHLY and FYNNEI. The CDR3 runs to 16 residues. The CDR3: CASSEAKGQGLYEQYF. The DNA for the CDR3 is TGTGCCAGCAGTGAAGCGAAGGGACAGGGCCTCTACGAGCAGTACTTC.

This clonotype was seen a handful of times. This chain joins TRBV19 and TRBJ1-5; D unresolved. Trimming removed 7 bases from V and 5 bases from J, with 12 bases in between. Germline lookup yields CDR1 LNHDA and CDR2 SQIVND (reference sequence). There are 13 residues in the CDR3. CDR3 sequence: CASNTLLDQPQHF. CDR3 bases: TGTGCCAGTAATACGTTGTTGGATCAGCCCCAGCATTTT.

This rearrangement joins TRBV7-2 to TRBJ2-7; 11 bases are shared with TRBD2. CDR1 and CDR2 from the germline V gene are SGHTA and FQGNSA. The CDR3 is 22 residues long. V lost 1 base and J lost 3; bases outside the gene matches: 23. The CDR3 coding sequence is TGTGCCAGCAGCTTAGGCTGGGGGACTAGCGGACTCCACCCCAATAAGGGCTACGAGCAGTACTTC. It specifies CASSLGWGTSGLHPNKGYEQYF.